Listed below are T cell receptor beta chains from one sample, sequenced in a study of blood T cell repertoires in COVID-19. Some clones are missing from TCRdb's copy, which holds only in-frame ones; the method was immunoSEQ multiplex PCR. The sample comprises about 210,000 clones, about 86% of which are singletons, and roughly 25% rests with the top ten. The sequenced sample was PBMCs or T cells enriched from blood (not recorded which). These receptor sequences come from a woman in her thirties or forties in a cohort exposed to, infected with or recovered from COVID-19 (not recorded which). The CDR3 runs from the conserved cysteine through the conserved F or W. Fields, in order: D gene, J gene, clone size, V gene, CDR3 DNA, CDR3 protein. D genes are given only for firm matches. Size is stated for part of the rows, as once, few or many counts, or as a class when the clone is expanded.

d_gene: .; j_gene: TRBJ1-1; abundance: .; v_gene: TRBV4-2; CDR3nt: TGTGCCAGCAGCCAAGATCGGGACGGGGGGGGAGCTTTCTTT; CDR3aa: CASSQDRDGGGAFF
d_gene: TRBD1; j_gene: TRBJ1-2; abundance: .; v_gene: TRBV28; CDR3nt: TGTGCCAGCAGTCACCAATGGACAGGTTCTGGCTACACCTTC; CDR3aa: CASSHQWTGSGYTF
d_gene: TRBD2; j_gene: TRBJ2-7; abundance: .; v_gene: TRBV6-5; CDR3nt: TGTGCCAGCACCCCCGGGACTAGCGGGAGCTACGAGCAGTACTTC; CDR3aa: CASTPGTSGSYEQYF
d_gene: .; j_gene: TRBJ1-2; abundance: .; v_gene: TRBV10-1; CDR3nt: TGCGCCAGCAGTGGGCGAACAGCTCCCAAAACCTATGGCTACACCTTC; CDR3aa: CASSGRTAPKTYGYTF
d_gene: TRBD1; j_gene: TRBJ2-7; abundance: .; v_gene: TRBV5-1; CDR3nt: TGCGCCAGCCGATTGGGGACAGCCTCTCGGGAGCAGTACTTC; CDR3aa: CASRLGTASREQYF
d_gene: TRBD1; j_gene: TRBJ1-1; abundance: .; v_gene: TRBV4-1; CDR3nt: TGCGCCAGCAGCCACCCAATGGGACAGGTGAACACTGAAGCTTTCTTT; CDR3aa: CASSHPMGQVNTEAFF
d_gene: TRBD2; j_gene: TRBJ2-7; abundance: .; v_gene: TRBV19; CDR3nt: TGTGCCAGTAGTCCTCGCGGGAGGGCCAACGAGCAGTACTTC; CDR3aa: CASSPRGRANEQYF
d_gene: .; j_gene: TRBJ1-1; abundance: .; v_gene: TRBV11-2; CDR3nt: TGTGCCAGCAGCTTAACAGCGAACACTGAAGCTTTCTTT; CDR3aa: CASSLTANTEAFF
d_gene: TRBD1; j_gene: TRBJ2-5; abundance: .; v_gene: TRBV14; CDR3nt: TGTGCCAGCAGCTCGCACAGGGGCGCGGGTGGGGAGACCCAGTACTTC; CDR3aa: CASSSHRGAGGETQYF
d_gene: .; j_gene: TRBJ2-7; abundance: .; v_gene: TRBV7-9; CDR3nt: TGTGCCAGCAGCTCCCCCGACAGGAGCTCCTACGAGCAGTACTTC; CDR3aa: CASSSPDRSSYEQYF
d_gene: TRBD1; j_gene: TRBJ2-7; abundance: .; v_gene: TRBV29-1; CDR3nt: TGCAGCGTCTCTCGGACAGGGCCGGGGAGCTACGAGCAGTACTTC; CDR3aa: CSVSRTGPGSYEQYF
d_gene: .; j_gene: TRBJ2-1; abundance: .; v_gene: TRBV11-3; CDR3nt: TGTGCCAGCAGCCGGACGGGAGCTTACAATGAGCAGTTCTTC; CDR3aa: CASSRTGAYNEQFF
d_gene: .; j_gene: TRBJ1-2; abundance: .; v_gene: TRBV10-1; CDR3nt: TGCGCCAGCAGTGAGAAGGCCGCGGGGGGCTACACCTTC; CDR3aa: CASSEKAAGGYTF
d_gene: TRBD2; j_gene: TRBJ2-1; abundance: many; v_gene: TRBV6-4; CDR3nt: TGTGCCAGCAGTGACTCCCCCGCGGGAGGTTACAATGAGCAGTTCTTC; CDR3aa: CASSDSPAGGYNEQFF
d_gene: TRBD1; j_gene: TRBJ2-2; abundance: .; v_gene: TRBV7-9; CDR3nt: TGTGCCAGCAGCTTGAGACAGGGGGGGAACACCGGGGAGCTGTTTTTT; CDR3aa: CASSLRQGGNTGELFF
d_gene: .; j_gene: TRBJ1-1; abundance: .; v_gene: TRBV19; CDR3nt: TGTGCCAGTAGTATAGATCAAAAGAACACTGAAGCTTTCTTT; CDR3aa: CASSIDQKNTEAFF
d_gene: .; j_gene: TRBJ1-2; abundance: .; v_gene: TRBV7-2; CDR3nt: TGTGCCAGCAGCTTAGGGACAGCCTATGGCTACACCTTC; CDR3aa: CASSLGTAYGYTF
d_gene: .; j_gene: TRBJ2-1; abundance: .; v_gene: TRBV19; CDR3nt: TGTGCCAGTAGGCAAGTTACAGGGTACAATGAGCAGTTCTTC; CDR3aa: CASRQVTGYNEQFF
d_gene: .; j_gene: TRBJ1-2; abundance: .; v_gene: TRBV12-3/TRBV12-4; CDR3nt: TGTGCCAGCAGCCCAATCGCCGGGGGGGGCTACACCTTC; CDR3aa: CASSPIAGGGYTF
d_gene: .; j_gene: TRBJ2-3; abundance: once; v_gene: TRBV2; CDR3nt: TGTGCCAGCAGTCCCGGGACTTTAAGCACAGATACGCAGTATTTT; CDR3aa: CASSPGTLSTDTQYF
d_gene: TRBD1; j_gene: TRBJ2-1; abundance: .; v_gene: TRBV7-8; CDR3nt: TGTGCCAGCAGCGCCCAGACAGGGAAGTACAATGAGCAGTTCTTC; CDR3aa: CASSAQTGKYNEQFF
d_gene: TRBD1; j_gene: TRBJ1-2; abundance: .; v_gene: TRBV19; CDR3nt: TGTGCCAGTAGTGCCGGGACAGGGGCCTTCTGGGGCTACACCTTC; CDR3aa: CASSAGTGAFWGYTF
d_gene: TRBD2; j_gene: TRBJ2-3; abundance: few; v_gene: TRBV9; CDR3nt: TGTGCCAGCAGCGGGCGGGGGGATAGAGATACGCAGTATTTT; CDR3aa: CASSGRGDRDTQYF
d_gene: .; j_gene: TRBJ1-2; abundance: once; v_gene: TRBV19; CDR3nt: TGTGCCAGTGGTTCCCCAACAGTAAACTATGGCTACACCTTC; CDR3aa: CASGSPTVNYGYTF
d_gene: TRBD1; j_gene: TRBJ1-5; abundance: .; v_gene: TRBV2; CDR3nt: TGTGCCAGCAGAGGTGACAGGGGGAACAATCAGCCCCAGCATTTT; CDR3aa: CASRGDRGNNQPQHF
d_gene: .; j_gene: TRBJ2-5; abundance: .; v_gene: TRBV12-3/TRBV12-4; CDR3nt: TGTGCCAGCAGCTTCCAGGGCCCCAAGACCCAGTACTTC; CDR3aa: CASSFQGPKTQYF
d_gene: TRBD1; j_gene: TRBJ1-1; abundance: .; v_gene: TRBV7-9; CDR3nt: TGTGCCAGCAGCTGGGCCCGAGGGACAGGACAATATGAAGCTTTCTTT; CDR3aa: CASSWARGTGQYEAFF
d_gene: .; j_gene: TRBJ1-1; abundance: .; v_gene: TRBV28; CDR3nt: TGTGCCAGCAAAATGACGGGGGGCGCGACTGAAGCTTTCTTT; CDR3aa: CASKMTGGATEAFF
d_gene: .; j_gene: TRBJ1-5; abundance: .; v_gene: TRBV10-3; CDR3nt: TGTGCCACCCTTTCTATAGGAACCGGGAATCAGCCCCAGCATTTT; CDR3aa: CATLSIGTGNQPQHF
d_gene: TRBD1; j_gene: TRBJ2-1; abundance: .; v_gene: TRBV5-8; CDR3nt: TGTGCCAGCAACCGACCAGGGGGTTACAATGAGCAGTTCTTC; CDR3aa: CASNRPGGYNEQFF
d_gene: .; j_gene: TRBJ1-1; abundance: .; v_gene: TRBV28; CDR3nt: TGTGCCAGCATGCGTATCACTGAAGCTTTCTTT; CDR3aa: CASMRITEAFF
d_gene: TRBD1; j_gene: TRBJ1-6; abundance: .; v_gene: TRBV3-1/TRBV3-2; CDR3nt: TGTGCCAGCGGACGGGGACAGGGTAATTCACCCCTCCACTTT; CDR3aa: CASGRGQGNSPLHF
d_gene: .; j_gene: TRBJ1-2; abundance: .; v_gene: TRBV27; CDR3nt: TGTGCCAGCAGTTTAACGGGGGGCTCCGATGGCTACACCTTC; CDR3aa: CASSLTGGSDGYTF
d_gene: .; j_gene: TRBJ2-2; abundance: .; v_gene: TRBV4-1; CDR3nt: TGCGCCAGCAGAGACCAGGGGTCCGGGGAGCTGTTTTTT; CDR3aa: CASRDQGSGELFF
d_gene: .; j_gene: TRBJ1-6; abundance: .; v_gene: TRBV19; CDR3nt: TGTGCCAGTCGCGGGGGCCTAATATCCCACTTT; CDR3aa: CASRGGLISHF
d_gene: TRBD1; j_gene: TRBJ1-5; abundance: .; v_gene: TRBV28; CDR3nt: TGTGCCAGCGAAGACCGGCCGACAGGGACGGGACAGCCCCAGCATTTT; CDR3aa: CASEDRPTGTGQPQHF
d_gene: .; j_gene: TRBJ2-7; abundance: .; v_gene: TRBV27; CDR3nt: TGTGCCAGCAGTTTAGAGCAGGACTACGAGCAGTACTTC; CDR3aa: CASSLEQDYEQYF
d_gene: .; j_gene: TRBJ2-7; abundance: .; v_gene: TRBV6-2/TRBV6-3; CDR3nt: TGTGCCAGCAGTTACTCTTTAGAGGCCAGTCGCTACGAGCAGTACTTC; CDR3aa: CASSYSLEASRYEQYF
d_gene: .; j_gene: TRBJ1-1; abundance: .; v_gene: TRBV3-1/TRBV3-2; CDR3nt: TGTGCCAGCAGCCAAGTGAAGGGGCCTGAAGCTTTCTTT; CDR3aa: CASSQVKGPEAFF
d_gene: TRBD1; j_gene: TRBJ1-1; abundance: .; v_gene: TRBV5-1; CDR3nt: TGCGCCAGCAGCAGGGACAGTTACACTGAAGCTTTCTTT; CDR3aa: CASSRDSYTEAFF
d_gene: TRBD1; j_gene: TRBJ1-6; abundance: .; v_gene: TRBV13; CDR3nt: TGTGCCAGCAGTCCCGGACAGGGGGTATCACCCCTCCACTTT; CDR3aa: CASSPGQGVSPLHF